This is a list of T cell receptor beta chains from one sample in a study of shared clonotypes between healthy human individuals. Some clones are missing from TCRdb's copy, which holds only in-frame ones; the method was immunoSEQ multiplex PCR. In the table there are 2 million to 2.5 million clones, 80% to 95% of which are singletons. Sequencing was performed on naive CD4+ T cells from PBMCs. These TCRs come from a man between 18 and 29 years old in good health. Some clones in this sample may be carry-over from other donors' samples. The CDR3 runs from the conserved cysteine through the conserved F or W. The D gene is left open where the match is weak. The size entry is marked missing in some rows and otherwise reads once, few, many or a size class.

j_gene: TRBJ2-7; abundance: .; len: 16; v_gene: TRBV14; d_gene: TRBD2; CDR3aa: CASSKGLAGDPYEQYF; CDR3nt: TGTGCCAGCTCAAAGGGGCTAGCGGGAGATCCCTACGAGCAGTACTTC
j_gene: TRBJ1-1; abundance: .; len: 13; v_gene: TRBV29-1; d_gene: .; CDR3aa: CSSRQSRDTEAFF; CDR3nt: TGCAGCTCCCGTCAAAGCAGGGACACTGAAGCTTTCTTT
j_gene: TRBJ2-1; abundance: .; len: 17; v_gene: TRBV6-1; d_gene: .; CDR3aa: CASREVEATQGNNEQFF; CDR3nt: TGTGCCAGCAGGGAAGTAGAAGCGACGCAGGGGAACAATGAGCAGTTCTTC
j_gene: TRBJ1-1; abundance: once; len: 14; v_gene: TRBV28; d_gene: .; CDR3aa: CASTPPTRTEEAFF; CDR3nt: TGTGCCAGCACTCCACCTACCCGGACAGAGGAAGCTTTCTTT
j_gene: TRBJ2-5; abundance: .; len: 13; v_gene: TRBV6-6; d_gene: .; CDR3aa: CASSNQYQETQYF; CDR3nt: TGTGCCAGCAGTAATCAGTACCAAGAGACCCAGTACTTC
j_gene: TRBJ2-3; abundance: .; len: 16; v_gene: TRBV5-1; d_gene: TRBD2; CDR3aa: CASSTTLGEGEDTQYF; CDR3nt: TGCGCCAGCAGCACGACGTTGGGGGAGGGTGAAGATACGCAGTATTTT
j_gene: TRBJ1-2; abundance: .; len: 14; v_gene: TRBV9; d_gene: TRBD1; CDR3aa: CASSVTGTGGGYTF; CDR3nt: TGTGCCAGCAGCGTAACCGGGACAGGGGGCGGCTACACCTTC
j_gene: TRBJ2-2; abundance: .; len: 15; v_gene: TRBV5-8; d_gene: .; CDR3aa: CASSRWGGRTGELFF; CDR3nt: TGTGCCAGCAGCAGGTGGGGGGGCCGGACCGGGGAGCTGTTTTTT
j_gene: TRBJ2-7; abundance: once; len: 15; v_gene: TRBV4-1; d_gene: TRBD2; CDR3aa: CASSQVLAGVYEQYF; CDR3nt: TGCGCCAGCAGCCAGGTTTTAGCGGGGGTCTACGAGCAGTACTTC
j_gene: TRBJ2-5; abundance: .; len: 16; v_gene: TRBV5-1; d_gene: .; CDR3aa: CASSLGLLQTQETQYF; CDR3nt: TGCGCCAGCAGCTTGGGCCTCCTACAAACCCAAGAGACCCAGTACTTC
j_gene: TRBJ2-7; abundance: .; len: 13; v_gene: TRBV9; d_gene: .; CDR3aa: CASSPSQGYEQYF; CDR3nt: TGTGCCAGCAGCCCATCCCAGGGGTACGAGCAGTACTTC
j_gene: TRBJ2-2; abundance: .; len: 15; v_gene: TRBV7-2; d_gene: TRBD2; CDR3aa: CASSPGTRSVGELFF; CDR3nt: TGTGCCAGCAGCCCCGGGACTAGGTCTGTCGGGGAGCTGTTTTTT
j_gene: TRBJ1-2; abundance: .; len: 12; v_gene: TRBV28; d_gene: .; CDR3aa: CASSPRGWGYTF; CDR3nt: TGTGCCAGCAGCCCCCGGGGCTGGGGCTACACCTTC
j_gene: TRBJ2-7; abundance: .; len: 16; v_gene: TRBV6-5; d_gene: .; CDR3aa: CASSYSPGKGSYEQYF; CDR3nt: TGTGCCAGCAGTTACTCGCCCGGGAAAGGGTCCTACGAGCAGTACTTC
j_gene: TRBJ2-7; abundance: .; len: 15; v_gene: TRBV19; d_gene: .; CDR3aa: CASRLGGADYYEQYF; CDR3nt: TGTGCCAGTAGGTTAGGAGGAGCGGATTACTACGAGCAGTACTTC
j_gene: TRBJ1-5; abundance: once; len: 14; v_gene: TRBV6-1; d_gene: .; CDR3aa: CASSQGIGNQPQHF; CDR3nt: TGTGCCAGCAGTCAGGGGATTGGCAATCAGCCCCAGCATTTT
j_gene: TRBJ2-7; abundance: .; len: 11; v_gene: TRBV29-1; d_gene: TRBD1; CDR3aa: CSVRTGPEQYF; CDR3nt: TGCAGCGTAAGGACAGGGCCCGAGCAGTACTTC
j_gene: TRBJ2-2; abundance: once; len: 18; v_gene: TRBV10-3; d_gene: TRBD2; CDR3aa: CAISGSSLAGRNTGELFF; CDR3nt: TGTGCCATCAGTGGTTCGAGCCTAGCGGGAAGGAACACCGGGGAGCTGTTTTTT
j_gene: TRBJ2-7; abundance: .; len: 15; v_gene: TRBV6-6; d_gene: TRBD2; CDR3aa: CASSYVLAGAYEQYF; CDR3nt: TGTGCCAGCAGTTACGTGCTAGCGGGAGCCTACGAGCAGTACTTC
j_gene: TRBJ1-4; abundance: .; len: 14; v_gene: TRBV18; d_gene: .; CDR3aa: CASSLGGRGEKLFF; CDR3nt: TGTGCCAGCTCACTAGGGGGAAGAGGTGAAAAACTGTTTTTT
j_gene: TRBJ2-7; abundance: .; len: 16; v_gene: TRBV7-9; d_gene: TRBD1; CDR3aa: CASTVRGTGGSYEQYF; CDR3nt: TGTGCCAGCACCGTAAGGGGGACAGGAGGATCCTACGAGCAGTACTTC
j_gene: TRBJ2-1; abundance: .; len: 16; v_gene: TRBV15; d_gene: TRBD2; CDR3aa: CATSRGGSGSSIEQFF; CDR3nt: TGTGCCACCAGCAGAGGTGGTAGCGGGAGCTCTATTGAGCAGTTCTTC
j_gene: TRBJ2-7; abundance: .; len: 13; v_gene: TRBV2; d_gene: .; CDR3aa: CASSEYQTYEQYF; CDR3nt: TGTGCCAGCAGTGAGTACCAAACCTACGAGCAGTACTTC
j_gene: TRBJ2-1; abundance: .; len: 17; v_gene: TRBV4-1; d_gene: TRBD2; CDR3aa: CASSPHGLATSYNEQFF; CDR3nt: TGCGCCAGCAGCCCCCATGGACTAGCGACCTCCTACAATGAGCAGTTCTTC
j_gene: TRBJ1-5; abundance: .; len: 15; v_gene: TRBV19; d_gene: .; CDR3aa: CASSIVARDNQPQHF; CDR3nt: TGTGCCAGTAGTATAGTGGCCAGGGATAATCAGCCCCAGCATTTT
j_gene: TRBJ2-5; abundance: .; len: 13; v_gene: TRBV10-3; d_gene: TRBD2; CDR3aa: CAISTEAGLAWHF; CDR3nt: TGTGCCATCAGTACCGAAGCAGGACTAGCTTGGCACTTC
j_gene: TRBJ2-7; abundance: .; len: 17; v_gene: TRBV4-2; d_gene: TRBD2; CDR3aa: CASSQAGLAGTLGEQYF; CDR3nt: TGTGCCAGCAGCCAAGCGGGTCTAGCGGGGACTTTGGGCGAGCAGTACTTC
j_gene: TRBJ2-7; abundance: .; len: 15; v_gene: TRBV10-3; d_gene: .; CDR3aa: CAIGGKRAVSYEQYF; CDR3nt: TGTGCCATCGGGGGGAAGAGGGCAGTCAGCTACGAGCAGTACTTC
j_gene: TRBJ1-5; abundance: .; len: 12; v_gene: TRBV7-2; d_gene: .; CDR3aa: CASSLDLEAQHF; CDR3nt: TGTGCCAGCAGCTTAGACCTCGAGGCCCAGCATTTT
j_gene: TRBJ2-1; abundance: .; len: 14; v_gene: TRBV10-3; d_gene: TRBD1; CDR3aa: CAISESRTGGEQFF; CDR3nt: TGTGCCATCAGTGAGTCGAGGACAGGGGGCGAGCAGTTCTTC
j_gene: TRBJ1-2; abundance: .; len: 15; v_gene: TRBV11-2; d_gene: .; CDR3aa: CASSLAGVGNYGYTF; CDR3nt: TGTGCCAGCAGCTTAGCCGGGGTCGGGAACTATGGCTACACCTTC
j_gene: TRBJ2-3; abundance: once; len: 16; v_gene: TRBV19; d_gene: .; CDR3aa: CASNTPGGGSTDTQYF; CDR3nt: TGTGCCAGTAACACACCCGGGGGAGGTAGCACAGATACGCAGTATTTT
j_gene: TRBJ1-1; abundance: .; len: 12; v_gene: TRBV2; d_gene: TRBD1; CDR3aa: CASSLGTGEAFF; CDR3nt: TGTGCCAGCAGCTTGGGGACAGGTGAAGCTTTCTTT
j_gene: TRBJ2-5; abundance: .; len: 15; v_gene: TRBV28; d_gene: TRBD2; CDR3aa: CASSFGFRGGETQYF; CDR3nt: TGTGCCAGCAGTTTTGGGTTCCGCGGGGGGGAGACCCAGTACTTC
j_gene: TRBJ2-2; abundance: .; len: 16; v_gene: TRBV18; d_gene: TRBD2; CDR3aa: CASSPGEGPFTGELFF; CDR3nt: TGTGCCAGCTCACCGGGGGAGGGGCCCTTCACCGGGGAGCTGTTTTTT
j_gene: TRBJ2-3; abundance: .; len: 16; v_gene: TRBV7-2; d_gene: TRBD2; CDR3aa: CASSPNLAGPTDTQYF; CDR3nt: TGTGCCAGCAGCCCGAATCTAGCGGGACCCACAGATACGCAGTATTTT
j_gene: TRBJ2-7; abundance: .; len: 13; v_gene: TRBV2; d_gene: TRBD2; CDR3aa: CASSEWEGYEQYF; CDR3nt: TGTGCCAGCAGTGAGTGGGAGGGCTACGAGCAGTACTTC
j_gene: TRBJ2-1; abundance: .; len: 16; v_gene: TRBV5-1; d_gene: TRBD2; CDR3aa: CASSWAGTSGRIEQFF; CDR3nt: TGCGCCAGCAGCTGGGCCGGGACTAGCGGGAGGATAGAGCAGTTCTTC
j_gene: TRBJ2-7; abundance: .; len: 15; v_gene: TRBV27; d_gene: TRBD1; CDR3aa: CATSDRDRAKSEQYF; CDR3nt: TGTGCCACTTCGGACCGGGACAGGGCAAAGAGCGAGCAGTACTTC
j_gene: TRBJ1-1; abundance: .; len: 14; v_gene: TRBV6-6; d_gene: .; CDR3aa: CASTRPGGGTEAFF; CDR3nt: TGTGCCAGCACCCGACCGGGTGGAGGGACTGAAGCTTTCTTT
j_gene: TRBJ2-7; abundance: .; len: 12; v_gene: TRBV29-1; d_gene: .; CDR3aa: CSGGETSYEQYF; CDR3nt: TGCAGCGGGGGGGAGACAAGCTACGAGCAGTACTTC
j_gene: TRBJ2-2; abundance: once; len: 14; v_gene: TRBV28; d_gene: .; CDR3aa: CASSLVIGTGELFF; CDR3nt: TGTGCCAGCAGTTTAGTGATAGGGACCGGGGAGCTGTTTTTT
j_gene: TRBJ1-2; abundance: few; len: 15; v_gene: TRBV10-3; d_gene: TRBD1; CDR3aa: CAISDGQGGDYGYTF; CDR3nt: TGTGCCATCAGTGATGGACAGGGGGGGGACTATGGCTACACCTTC
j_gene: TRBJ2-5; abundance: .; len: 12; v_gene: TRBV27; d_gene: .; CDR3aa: CASSFYGETQYF; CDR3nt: TGTGCCAGCAGTTTTTACGGCGAGACCCAGTACTTC
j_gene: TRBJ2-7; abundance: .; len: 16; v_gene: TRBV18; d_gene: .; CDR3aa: CASSPLETSYSYEQYF; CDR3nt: TGTGCCAGCTCACCACTAGAGACATCCTACTCCTACGAGCAGTACTTC
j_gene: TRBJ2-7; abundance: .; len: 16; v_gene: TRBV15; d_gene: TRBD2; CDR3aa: CATSRDLGTTYYEQYF; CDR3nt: TGTGCCACCAGCAGAGATTTAGGGACTACCTACTACGAGCAGTACTTC
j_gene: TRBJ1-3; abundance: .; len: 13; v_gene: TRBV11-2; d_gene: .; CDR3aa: CASGDSAGNTIYF; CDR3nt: TGTGCCAGCGGAGACAGCGCTGGAAACACCATATATTTT
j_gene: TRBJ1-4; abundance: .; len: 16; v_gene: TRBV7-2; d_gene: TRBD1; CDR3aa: CASSARHRGRNEKLFF; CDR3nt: TGTGCCAGCAGCGCAAGACACAGGGGGCGCAATGAAAAACTGTTTTTT
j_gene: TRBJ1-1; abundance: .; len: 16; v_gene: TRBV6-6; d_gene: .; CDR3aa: CASTYTQAGTKTEAFF; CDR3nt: TGTGCCAGCACCTACACCCAAGCCGGGACTAAAACTGAAGCTTTCTTT
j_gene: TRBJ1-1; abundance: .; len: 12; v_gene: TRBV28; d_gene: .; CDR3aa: CASSPGPREAFF; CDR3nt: TGTGCCAGCAGCCCGGGACCGCGAGAAGCTTTCTTT
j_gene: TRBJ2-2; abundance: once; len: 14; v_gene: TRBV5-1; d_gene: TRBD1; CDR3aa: CASSPGQGDGELFF; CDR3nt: TGCGCCAGCAGCCCGGGACAGGGGGACGGGGAGCTGTTTTTT
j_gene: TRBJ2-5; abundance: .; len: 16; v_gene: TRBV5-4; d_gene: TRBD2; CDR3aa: CASSFILAGGGETQYF; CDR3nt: TGTGCCAGCAGCTTTATTCTAGCGGGAGGAGGAGAGACCCAGTACTTC
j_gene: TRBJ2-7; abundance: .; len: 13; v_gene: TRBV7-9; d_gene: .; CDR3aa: CASSLDRPSEQYF; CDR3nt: TGTGCCAGCAGCTTAGACAGGCCCTCCGAGCAGTACTTC
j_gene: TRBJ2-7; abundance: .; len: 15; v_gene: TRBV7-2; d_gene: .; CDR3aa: CASSLWAATSYEQYF; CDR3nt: TGTGCCAGCAGCTTATGGGCAGCAACCTCCTACGAGCAGTACTTC
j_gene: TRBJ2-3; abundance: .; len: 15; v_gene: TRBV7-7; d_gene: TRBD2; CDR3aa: CASSAGLAATDTQYF; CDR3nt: TGTGCCAGCAGCGCGGGACTAGCGGCCACAGATACGCAGTATTTT
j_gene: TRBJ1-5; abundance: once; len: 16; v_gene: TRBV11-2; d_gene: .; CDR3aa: CASSLGGSVGIQPQHF; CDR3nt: TGTGCCAGCAGCTTAGGGGGGAGCGTAGGGATTCAGCCCCAGCATTTT
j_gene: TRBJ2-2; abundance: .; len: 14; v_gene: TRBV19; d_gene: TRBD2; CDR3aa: CASKGLHNTGELFF; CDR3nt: TGTGCCAGTAAGGGACTACACAACACCGGGGAGCTGTTTTTT
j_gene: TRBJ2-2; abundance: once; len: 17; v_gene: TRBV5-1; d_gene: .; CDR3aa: CASSLGTVPSNTGELFF; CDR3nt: TGCGCCAGCAGCTTGGGGACAGTCCCCAGCAACACCGGGGAGCTGTTTTTT
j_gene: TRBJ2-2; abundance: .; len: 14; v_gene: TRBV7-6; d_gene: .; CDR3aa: CASSFSEVTGELFF; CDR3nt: TGTGCCAGCAGCTTTTCAGAAGTCACCGGGGAGCTGTTTTTT